The sequence of this TCR beta chain was determined in a study of glioma-infiltrating T cells after dendritic cell vaccination. Findings and caveats of the study: Only a small number of patients had complete blood and tumor samples.

The immunoSEQ assay amplified TCRB CDR3 from up to 2 ug DNA. Amplification used 60 V beta primers and 13 J beta primers. Profiling relied on immunoSEQ multiplex PCR, and the TCRdb table lists in-frame clones only, not all of them. The sample carries about 100,000 clones, 65% to 85% recorded once. Time point meaning: after dendritic cell vaccination, including at tumor progression/relapse. None of the glioblastoma patients had an isocitrate dehydrogenase mutation. This clone is large in the sample. The target antigen is unknown. The germline gives CDR1 SGDLS, CDR2 YYNGEE. Trimming stripped 0 bases from V and 7 bases from J, with 11 bases between. CDR3 length: 14 amino acids.

The chain is built from TRBV9 and TRBJ1-5; tentatively, D is TRBD1 (6 bases). The input for sequencing was blood, taken after dendritic cell vaccination. The sequence was obtained from a human donor with glioblastoma. The CDR3 here is CASSVEGGLQPQHF. DNA for the CDR3: TGTGCCAGCAGCGTAGAAGGGGGTTTACAGCCCCAGCATTTT.